The 31 T cell receptor beta chains in this list originate from one sample, sequenced in a study of blood T cell repertoires in COVID-19. The protocol was immunoSEQ multiplex PCR, while the TCRdb copy is restricted to in-frame clones and leaves out a portion. The sample has around 250,000 clones, about nine tenths seen once. The sequencing input was peripheral blood. Receptor source: a man aged 60 to 75 with acute or convalescent COVID-19.

The chain has TRBV19 and TRBJ2-1; 7 bases fit TRBD1. There are 15 residues in the CDR3. Germline values: CDR1 LNHDA, CDR2 SQIVND (reference sequence). V shed 1 base and J 4 bases; nucleotides not matched to a gene: 4. CDR3 DNA: TGTGCCAGTAGTATAGGGGGACAGATATACAATGAGCAGTTCTTC. Amino acids: CASSIGGQIYNEQFF. Complete variable domain (other parts from reference TRBV19 and TRBJ2-1): DGGITQSPKYLFRKEGQNVTLSCEQNLNHDAMYWYRQDPGQGLRLIYYSQIVNDFQKGDIAEGYSVSREKKESFPLTVTSAQKNPTAFYLCASSIGGQIYNEQFFGPGTRLTVL.

This clone showed up just once. The V and J genes are TRBV5-1 and TRBJ2-1; 9 bases line up with TRBD1. The germline CDR1 and CDR2 sequences are SGHRS and YFSETQ. This CDR3 spans 14 amino acids. V lost 6 bases and J lost 3; bases outside the gene matches: 4. This chain's CDR3 is CASTTGQGYNEQFF. In DNA, the CDR3 is TGCGCCAGCACCACGGGACAGGGCTACAATGAGCAGTTCTTC.

The gene calls are TRBV6-5 and TRBJ1-5; maybe TRBD1 (5 bases). V lost 8 bases and J lost 0, with 11 bases in between. The CDR3 totals 14 residues. Germline CDR1 reads MNHEY; CDR2 reads SVGAGI. CDR3 bases: TGTGCCAGCGTTTGGGACTATAGCAATCAGCCCCAGCATTTT. Amino acid sequence: CASVWDYSNQPQHF.

J is TRBJ2-7 and V is TRBV11-3; a weak D match, TRBD1 (8 bases). Trimming removed 5 bases from V and 8 bases from J, with 19 bases in between. The length of the CDR3 is 14 residues. The V gene's germline CDR1 is SGHNT and CDR2 YENEEA. The CDR3 loop reads CASSDFTGGDKQYF. CDR3 nucleotide sequence: TGTGCCAGCAGCGATTTTACAGGGGGGGATAAGCAGTACTTC.

The gene calls are TRBV28 and TRBJ2-7; D not resolved. CDR3 size: 13 residues. Trimming shortened V by 6 bases and J by 2 bases, and 11 bases separated the two germline ends. Looked up from germline, CDR1 is MDHEN and CDR2 is SYDVKM. In DNA, the CDR3 is TGTGCCAGCAGGAGCCCCCCGACCTACGAGCAGTACTTC. This codes for CASRSPPTYEQYF.

This chain uses TRBV18 with TRBJ2-5; 8 positions match TRBD2. Losses at the gene ends were 3 bases for V and 1 base for J; bases not matched to a gene: 13. The CDR3 spans 18 residues. CDR1 KGHSH and CDR2 LQKENI come from the germline V gene. CDR3 in amino acids: CASSPQGRRREAQETQYF. The CDR3 DNA reads as TGTGCCAGCTCACCTCAAGGGCGAAGGCGGGAGGCCCAAGAGACCCAGTACTTC.

The gene calls are TRBV7-6 and TRBJ2-7, with 9 bases fitting TRBD2. The J segment lost 0 bases and the V segment lost 2 bases, leaving 2 bases of the junction unmatched. Per the germline V gene, CDR1 is SGHVS and CDR2 is FNYEAQ. The CDR3 consists of 15 residues. This CDR3 reads CASSLRTSVSYEQYF. For the CDR3, the DNA is TGTGCCAGCAGCTTAAGGACTAGCGTCTCCTACGAGCAGTACTTC.

This sequence joins TRBV12-3 or TRBV12-4 and TRBJ1-5; TRBD1 matches at 8 bases. The V gene end was trimmed by 5 bases and the J gene end by 7 bases; junction bases not matched to a gene: 4. The CDR3 spans 13 residues. DNA of the CDR3: TGTGCCAGCAGTAGAGACAGGGGCCAGCCCCAGCATTTT. The encoded protein is CASSRDRGQPQHF.

In this sample, this clone turned up once. V usage is TRBV27 and J usage is TRBJ2-1; 9 nucleotides align to TRBD1. The CDR3 runs 16 residues. V was clipped by 4 bases and J by 6 bases; unmatched bases: 10. Germline V gene sequence: CDR1 MNHEY, CDR2 SMNVEV (reference sequence). The DNA for the CDR3 is TGTGCCAGCAGTTCGGCGGGACAGGGTAATCCCAATGAGCAGTTCTTC. Translated, it gives CASSSAGQGNPNEQFF.

This chain uses TRBV29-1 with TRBJ1-1; a weak D match, TRBD1 (5 bases). Trimming pared 0 bases from V and 4 bases from J, leaving 9 bases between. Germline lookup yields CDR1 SQVTM and CDR2 ANQGSEA. The CDR3 is made up of 13 amino acids. CDR3: CSVEEGQATEAFF. CDR3 coding DNA: TGCAGCGTTGAAGAGGGGCAGGCCACTGAAGCTTTCTTT.

The rearrangement links TRBV6-2 or TRBV6-3 to TRBJ2-7, with TRBD2 identical over 11 bases. The CDR3 is made up of 14 amino acids. Germline CDR1 and CDR2: MNHEY and SVGEGT. With V trimmed by 5 bases and J by 6 bases, 6 bases remained unmatched. The CDR3 nucleotides read TGTGCCAGCAGTCCCCGACTAGCGGGATCCGAGCAGTACTTC. This gives the protein CASSPRLAGSEQYF.

V is TRBV19 and J is TRBJ2-1; 9 bases agree with TRBD1. V lost 1 base, J lost 4 bases, and 5 bases stayed unmatched. The CDR3 contains 16 residues. The germline gives CDR1 LNHDA, CDR2 SQIVND (reference sequence). CDR3 in amino acids: CASSIAAGTGYNEQFF. CDR3 in DNA: TGTGCCAGTAGTATAGCTGCCGGGACAGGGTACAATGAGCAGTTCTTC.

V gene TRBV7-3 combines with J gene TRBJ2-1, with D possibly being TRBD1 (5 bases). CDR1 is SGHTA, CDR2 FQGTGA, per germline. The ends were cut back, 5 bases at V and 2 bases at J, with 13 bases in the middle. The CDR3 loop spans 15 amino acids. The CDR3 loop is CASSQRRGAYNEQFF. CDR3 bases: TGTGCCAGCAGCCAAAGAAGGGGCGCCTACAATGAGCAGTTCTTC.

This clone has only one observation. The rearrangement joins TRBV2 to TRBJ2-7, with D hard to call. The V and J ends lost 6 bases and 2 bases respectively, with 5 bases between them. Per germline, CDR1 SNHLY and CDR2 FYNNEI. This CDR3 contains 11 residues. The CDR3 bases are TGTGCCAGCAGGCCTACCTACGAGCAGTACTTC. It specifies CASRPTYEQYF. The full variable domain, with the rest looked up from reference TRBV2 and TRBJ2-7, is EPEVTQTPSHQVTQMGQEVILRCVPISNHLYFYWYRQILGQKVEFLVSFYNNEISEKSEIFDDQFSVERPDGSNFTLKIRSTKLEDSAMYFCASRPTYEQYFGPGTRLTVT.

The V and J genes are TRBV27 and TRBJ2-6, with D tentatively TRBD1 (5 bases). Trimming stripped 6 bases from V and 0 bases from J, with 18 bases between. Per the germline V gene, CDR1 is MNHEY and CDR2 is SMNVEV (reference sequence). The CDR3 consists of 18 residues. CDR3 in amino acids: CASSLLTDRSSGANVLTF. Written as DNA, the CDR3 is TGTGCCAGCAGCCTATTGACCGACAGAAGCTCTGGGGCCAACGTCCTGACTTTC.

The chain uses TRBV7-2 and TRBJ2-5; 9 bases line up with TRBD1. CDR3 length: 15 residues. V trimming: 1 base; J trimming: 4 bases; junction bases outside the gene matches: 4. Germline CDR1 is SGHTA and CDR2 is FQGNSA. CDR3 sequence reads: CASSLVVTGGETQYF. The CDR3 DNA is TGTGCCAGCAGCTTAGTGGTGACAGGGGGAGAGACCCAGTACTTC.

The chain recombines TRBV10-3 with TRBJ2-1, with TRBD2 matching over 11 bases. This CDR3 contains 16 residues. Per the germline V gene, CDR1 is ENHRY and CDR2 is SYGVKD. The J segment lost 7 bases and the V segment lost 0 bases, leaving 5 bases of the junction unmatched. CDR3 protein: CAISESRTSGLNEQFF. The CDR3 DNA sequence: TGTGCCATCAGTGAGTCCAGGACTAGCGGGTTAAATGAGCAGTTCTTC.

The chain is built from TRBV4-3 and TRBJ2-2; possible D gene TRBD2, 5 bases. The CDR3 consists of 16 residues. Deletions cut 0 bases from V and 1 base from J, with 9 bases between. CDR1 is LGHNA, CDR2 YSLEER, per germline. In DNA, the CDR3 is TGCGCCAGCAGCCAAGATCGGGAACTGAACACCGGGGAGCTGTTTTTT. Protein: CASSQDRELNTGELFF.

The V call is TRBV7-9, the J call TRBJ1-4; D not certain. Germline V gene data show CDR1 as SEHNR and CDR2 as FQNEAQ (reference sequence). CDR3 length: 14 residues. V dropped 4 bases and J dropped 4 bases, with 10 bases sitting between them. CDR3 DNA: TGTGCCAGCAGCTCGCCGGGTGGTAATGAAAAACTGTTTTTT. This gives the protein CASSSPGGNEKLFF. Supplemented by reference TRBV7-9 and TRBJ1-4, the full variable domain reads DTGVSQNPRHKITKRGQNVTFRCDPISEHNRLYWYRQTLGQGPEFLTYFQNEAQLEKSRLLSDRFSAERPKGSFSTLEIQRTEQGDSAMYLCASSSPGGNEKLFFGSGTQLSVL.

The rearrangement uses TRBV4-1 and TRBJ2-2; D unresolved. V was shortened by 1 base and J by 3 bases, with 15 bases between the two germline ends. This CDR3 has 17 residues. CDR1 MGHRA and CDR2 YSYEKL come from the germline V gene. The CDR3 sequence is CASSQGSLGLDTGELFF. The CDR3 nucleotides are TGCGCCAGCAGCCAAGGTTCGCTAGGCCTGGACACCGGGGAGCTGTTTTTT.

This chain joins TRBV30 and TRBJ2-2; D not resolved. The V end lost 2 bases, the J end lost 5 bases, and 15 bases lay between the germline ends. There are 15 residues in the CDR3. The germline V gene has CDR1 GTSNPN and CDR2 SVGIG (reference sequence). For the CDR3, the DNA is TGTGCCTGGAGTCCCCGCCCCGTTAGAACCGGGGAGCTGTTTTTT. Amino acid sequence: CAWSPRPVRTGELFF.

V gene TRBV30 combines with J gene TRBJ1-3, with D possibly being TRBD1 (5 bases). CDR1 is GTSNPN, CDR2 SVGIG, per germline (reference sequence). This CDR3 has 16 amino acids. V lost 2 bases to trimming and J lost 0 bases, with 14 bases between them. CDR3 sequence (DNA): TGTGCCTGGAGTCAGGGTCTCTCCTACTCTGGAAACACCATATATTTT. Translation: CAWSQGLSYSGNTIYF.

The genes are TRBV5-4 and TRBJ2-5, with D perhaps matching TRBD1 (6 bases). The CDR3 spans 14 residues. The ends were cut back, 1 base at V and 2 bases at J, with 9 bases in the middle. Germline V gene sequence: CDR1 SGHNT, CDR2 YYREEE (reference sequence). The CDR3 DNA sequence: TGTGCCAGCAGCTTGAAAGGGGGACAAGAGACCCAGTACTTC. Protein product: CASSLKGGQETQYF.

This clone was seen once. The V and J genes are TRBV5-4 and TRBJ1-1; D is possibly TRBD1 (5 bases). Looked up from germline, CDR1 is SGHNT and CDR2 is YYREEE (reference sequence). This CDR3 contains 17 residues. Trimming removed 0 bases from V and 4 bases from J, with 19 bases in between. For the CDR3, the DNA is TGTGCCAGCAGCTTGGTTTCGTGGGAGGGGAGAGGCACTGAAGCTTTCTTT. Protein product: CASSLVSWEGRGTEAFF. Full variable domain (remainder filled in from reference TRBV5-4 and TRBJ1-1): ETGVTQSPTHLIKTRGQQVTLRCSSQSGHNTVSWYQQALGQGPQFIFQYYREEENGRGNFPPRFSGLQFPNYSSELNVNALELDDSALYLCASSLVSWEGRGTEAFFGQGTRLTVV.

J is TRBJ1-4 and V is TRBV7-9; D gene uncertain. The germline CDR1 and CDR2 sequences are SEHNR and FQNEAQ (reference sequence). V lost 8 bases and J lost 3, with 16 bases in between. This CDR3 has 15 amino acids. The CDR3 loop reads CASRPGMVPNEKLFF. The CDR3 region has the DNA TGTGCCAGCCGACCGGGTATGGTTCCTAATGAAAAACTGTTTTTT.

V gene TRBV30 combines with J gene TRBJ1-4, with D possibly being TRBD1 (6 bases). This CDR3 contains 17 residues. Trimming removed 2 bases at V and 0 bases at J, with 16 bases between. From germline, CDR1 is GTSNPN and CDR2 SVGIG (reference sequence). CDR3 sequence: CAWSMGAQAATNEKLFF. CDR3 nucleotides: TGTGCCTGGAGTATGGGGGCGCAGGCGGCAACTAATGAAAAACTGTTTTTT. The full variable domain, its missing parts supplied by reference TRBV30 and TRBJ1-4, is SQTIHQWPATLVQPVGSPLSLECTVEGTSNPNLYWYRQAAGRGLQLLFYSVGIGQISSEVPQNLSASRPQDRQFILSSKKLLLSDSGFYLCAWSMGAQAATNEKLFFGSGTQLSVL.

The CDR3 reads CATSDPGQSTGYTF. The DNA for the CDR3 is TGTGCCACCAGTGACCCGGGACAGTCTACGGGCTACACCTTC. The chain joins TRBV24-1 to TRBJ1-2; 7 nucleotides agree with TRBD1. CDR1 KGHDR and CDR2 SFDVKD come from the germline V gene. The CDR3 is made up of 14 amino acids. After removal of 4 bases from V and 8 bases from J, the junction contained 9 bases not matched to a gene.

The genes are TRBV18 and TRBJ2-7; 8 bases match TRBD2. The germline V gene has CDR1 KGHSH and CDR2 LQKENI. J gave up 4 bases and V 2 bases, and 16 bases lay outside the gene matches. The length of the CDR3 is 18 residues. The CDR3 DNA sequence: TGTGCCAGCTCACCATGGGCTAGCGGGTCCGGGGATAGGTACGAGCAGTACTTC. Translating gives CASSPWASGSGDRYEQYF.

The chain recombines TRBV19 with TRBJ2-5, with 7 bases identical to TRBD1. The germline V gene encodes CDR1 LNHDA and CDR2 SQIVND (reference sequence). Trimming cost V 9 bases and J 1 base; bases outside gene matches: 5. CDR3 length: 13 residues. As DNA, the CDR3 is TGTGCCAGCGCCGGGACAGTCCAAGAGACCCAGTACTTC. This codes for CASAGTVQETQYF.

The chain has TRBV5-1 and TRBJ2-7; the match to TRBD2 covers 9 bases. There are 17 residues in the CDR3. The germline V gene encodes CDR1 SGHRS and CDR2 YFSETQ. V lost 3 bases and J lost 2; bases outside the gene matches: 12. The CDR3 region is CASSSSARREGAYEQYF. CDR3 bases: TGCGCCAGCAGCTCCTCCGCTAGGCGGGAGGGGGCCTACGAGCAGTACTTC.

This clone was counted a single time. The CDR3 loop is CASSQVGGSPTGELFF. CDR3 DNA: TGCGCCAGCAGCCAAGTTGGAGGGAGCCCCACCGGGGAGCTGTTTTTT. V is TRBV4-3 and J is TRBJ2-2, with D possibly being TRBD2 (6 bases). This CDR3 is 16 amino acids long. Germline V gene data show CDR1 as LGHNA and CDR2 as YSLEER. V lost 1 base to trimming and J lost 4 bases, with 13 bases between them.